This T cell receptor beta chain stems from a study of blood T cells in healthy people across ages. Study-wide points: Among long-lived donors, naive CD4+ cells were more numerous and diversity higher than in aged donors. Underestimates were what the diversity estimates from one million T cells were considered to be.

Trimming cost V 6 bases and J 10 bases, with 10 bases left between them. This CDR3 has 12 residues. Germline-derived CDR1 and CDR2 are KGHSH and LQKENI. Primers used in a second PCR of about 7 to 12 cycles were a sample-barcoded 5' primer and a J-beta primer mix. TCRdb fed the 5' RACE reads into MiXCR, producing one record per CDR3 protein. The table shows roughly 1.4 million distinct CDR3 sequences, with around 59% occurring only once. Those donating, healthy Caucasian individuals from Russia, were aged roughly 6 to 90. Per individual sample, total RNA of at least 6 micrograms was extracted. This clonotype was observed many times. Antigen unknown.

The chain combines TRBV18 with TRBJ1-6; weak D call: TRBD1 (5 bases). The sequencing sample was made of blood. The source is a man aged 18-30 years in good health. CDR3 protein: CASSAGRSPLHF. The DNA for the CDR3 is TGTGCCAGCTCGGCAGGGAGATCACCCCTCCACTTT.